One sample yielded the 3 T cell receptor beta chains listed below, sequenced in a study of blood T cell repertoires in COVID-19. Generated by immunoSEQ multiplex PCR, the TCRdb table keeps only in-frame clones and is missing some. Of about 95,000 clones in the sample, about four fifths are singletons; the top ten hold 24%. Sample: peripheral blood. These receptors came from a human donor in a cohort sampled during active COVID-19.

V gene TRBV27 combines with J gene TRBJ2-1, with TRBD2 as a possible D gene (5 bases). The CDR3 spans 16 residues. The germline V gene has CDR1 MNHEY and CDR2 SMNVEV (reference sequence). The V end lost 0 bases, the J end lost 6 bases, and 15 bases lay between the germline ends. CDR3 region: CASSLSRLEVINEQFF. For the CDR3, the DNA is TGTGCCAGCAGTTTATCGAGGCTGGAGGTGATCAATGAGCAGTTCTTC.

J is TRBJ2-1 and V is TRBV19; 12 positions agree with TRBD2. Per germline, CDR1 LNHDA and CDR2 SQIVND (reference sequence). J lost 10 bases, V lost 3 bases, and 7 bases had no gene match. The CDR3 loop spans 15 amino acids. CDR3 nucleotides: TGTGCCAGTAGTATGCTAGCGGGGGGGATAGGGGAGCAGTTCTTC. Amino acid sequence: CASSMLAGGIGEQFF. Full variable domain (remainder filled in from reference TRBV19 and TRBJ2-1): DGGITQSPKYLFRKEGQNVTLSCEQNLNHDAMYWYRQDPGQGLRLIYYSQIVNDFQKGDIAEGYSVSREKKESFPLTVTSAQKNPTAFYLCASSMLAGGIGEQFFGPGTRLTVL.

The chain joins TRBV6-5 to TRBJ1-6, with 9 bases that match TRBD1. Per germline, CDR1 MNHEY and CDR2 SVGAGI. The CDR3 runs 16 residues. V gave up 4 bases and J gave up 10 bases; unmatched junction bases: 11. The CDR3 DNA reads as TGTGCCAGCAGTTTACAGGGGGCGGTTTCGGGGTCACCCCTCCACTTT. It yields the protein CASSLQGAVSGSPLHF.